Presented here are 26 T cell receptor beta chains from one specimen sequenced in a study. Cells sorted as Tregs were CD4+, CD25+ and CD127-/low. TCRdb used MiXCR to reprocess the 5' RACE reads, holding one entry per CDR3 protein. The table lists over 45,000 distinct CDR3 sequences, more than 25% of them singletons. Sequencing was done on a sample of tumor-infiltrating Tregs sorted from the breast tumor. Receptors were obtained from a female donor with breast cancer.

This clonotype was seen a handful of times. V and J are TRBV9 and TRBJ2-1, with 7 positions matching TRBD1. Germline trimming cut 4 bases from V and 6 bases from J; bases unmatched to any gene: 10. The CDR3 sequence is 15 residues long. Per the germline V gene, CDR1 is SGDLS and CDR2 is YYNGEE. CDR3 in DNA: TGTGCCAGCAGCCCCTTGGGACAGATAGTCAATGAGCAGTTCTTC. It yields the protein CASSPLGQIVNEQFF.

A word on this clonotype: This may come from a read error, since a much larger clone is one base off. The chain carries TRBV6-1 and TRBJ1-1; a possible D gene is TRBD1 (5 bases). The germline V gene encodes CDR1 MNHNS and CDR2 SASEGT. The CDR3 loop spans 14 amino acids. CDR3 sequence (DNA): TGTCCCAGCAGAGCTTCAGGGATGAACACTGAAGCTTTCTTT. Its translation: CPSRASGMNTEAFF.

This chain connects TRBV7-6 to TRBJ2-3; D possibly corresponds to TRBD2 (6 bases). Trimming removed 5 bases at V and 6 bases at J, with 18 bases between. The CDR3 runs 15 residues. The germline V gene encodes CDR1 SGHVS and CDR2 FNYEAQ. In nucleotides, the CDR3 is TGTGCCAGCAGCGAGACAACTAGCCTTTACGATACGCAGTATTTT. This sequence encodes CASSETTSLYDTQYF.

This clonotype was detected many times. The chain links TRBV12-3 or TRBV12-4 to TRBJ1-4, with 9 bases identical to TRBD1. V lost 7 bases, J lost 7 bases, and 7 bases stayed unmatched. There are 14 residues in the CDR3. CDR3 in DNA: TGTGCCAGCACCTTGGGGACAGGGACTGAAAAACTGTTTTTT. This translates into CASTLGTGTEKLFF.

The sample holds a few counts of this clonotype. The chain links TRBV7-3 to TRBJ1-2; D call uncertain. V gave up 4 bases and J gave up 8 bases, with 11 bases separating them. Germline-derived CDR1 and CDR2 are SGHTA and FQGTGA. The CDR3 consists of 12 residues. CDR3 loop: CASSSKGLGYTF. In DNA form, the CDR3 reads TGTGCCAGCAGCTCAAAAGGGCTAGGCTACACCTTC.

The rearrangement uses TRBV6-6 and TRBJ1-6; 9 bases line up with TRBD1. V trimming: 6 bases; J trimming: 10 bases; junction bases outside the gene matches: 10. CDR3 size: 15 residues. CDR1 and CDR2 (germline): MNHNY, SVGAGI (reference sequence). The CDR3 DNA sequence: TGTGCCAGCAGAGAAAAAGGACAGGGGAGATCACCCCTCCACTTT. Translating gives CASREKGQGRSPLHF.

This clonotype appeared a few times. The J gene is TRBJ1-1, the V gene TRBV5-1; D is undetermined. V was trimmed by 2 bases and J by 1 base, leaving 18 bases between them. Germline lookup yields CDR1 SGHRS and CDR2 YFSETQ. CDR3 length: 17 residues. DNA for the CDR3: TGCGCCAGCAGCTTCCCGGCAGGCGAAAAGAGGAACACTGAAGCTTTCTTT. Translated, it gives CASSFPAGEKRNTEAFF.

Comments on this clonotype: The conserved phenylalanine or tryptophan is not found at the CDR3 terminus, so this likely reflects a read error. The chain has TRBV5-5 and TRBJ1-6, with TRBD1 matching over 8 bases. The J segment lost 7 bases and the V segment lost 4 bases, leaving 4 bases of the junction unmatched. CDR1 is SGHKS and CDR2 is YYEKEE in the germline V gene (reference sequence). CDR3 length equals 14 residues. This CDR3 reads CASSLGQANSPLHS. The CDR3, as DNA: TGTGCCAGCAGCCTGGGACAGGCGAATTCACCCCTCCACTCT.

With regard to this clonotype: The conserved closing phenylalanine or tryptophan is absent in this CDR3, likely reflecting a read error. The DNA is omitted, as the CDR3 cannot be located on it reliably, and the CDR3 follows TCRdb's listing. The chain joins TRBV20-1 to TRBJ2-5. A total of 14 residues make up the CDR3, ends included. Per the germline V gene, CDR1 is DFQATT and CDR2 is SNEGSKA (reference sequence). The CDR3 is CSAQDLSLKETRYL.

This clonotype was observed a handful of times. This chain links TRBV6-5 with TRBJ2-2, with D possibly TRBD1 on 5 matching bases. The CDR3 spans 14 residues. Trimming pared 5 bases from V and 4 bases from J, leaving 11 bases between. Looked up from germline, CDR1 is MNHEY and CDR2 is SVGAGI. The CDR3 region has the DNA TGTGCCAGCAGTGAACACCAGGGCACCGGGGAGCTGTTTTTT. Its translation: CASSEHQGTGELFF.

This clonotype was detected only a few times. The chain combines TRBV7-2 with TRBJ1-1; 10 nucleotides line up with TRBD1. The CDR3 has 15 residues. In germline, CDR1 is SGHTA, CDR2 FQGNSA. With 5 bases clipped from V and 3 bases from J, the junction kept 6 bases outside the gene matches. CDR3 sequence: CASSTMGTGDTEAFF. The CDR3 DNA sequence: TGTGCCAGCAGCACCATGGGGACAGGGGACACTGAAGCTTTCTTT.

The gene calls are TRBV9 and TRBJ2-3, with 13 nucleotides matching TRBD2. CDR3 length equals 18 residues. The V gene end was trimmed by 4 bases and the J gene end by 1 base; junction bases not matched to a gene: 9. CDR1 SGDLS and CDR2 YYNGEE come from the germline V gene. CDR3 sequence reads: CASSMGLAGRVGTDTQYF. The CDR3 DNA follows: TGTGCCAGCAGCATGGGACTAGCGGGAAGGGTGGGCACAGATACGCAGTATTTT.

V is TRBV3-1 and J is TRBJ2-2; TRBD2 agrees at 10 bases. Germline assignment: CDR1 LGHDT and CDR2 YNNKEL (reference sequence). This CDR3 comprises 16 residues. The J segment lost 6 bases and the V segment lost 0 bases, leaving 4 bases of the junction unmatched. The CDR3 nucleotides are TGTGCCAGCAGCCAAGACCTAGCGGGAGCGGCCGGGGAGCTGTTTTTT. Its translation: CASSQDLAGAAGELFF. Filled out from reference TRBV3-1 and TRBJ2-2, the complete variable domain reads DTAVSQTPKYLVTQMGNDKSIKCEQNLGHDTMYWYKQDSKKFLKIMFSYNNKELIINETVPNRFSPKSPDKAHLNLHINSLELGDSAVYFCASSQDLAGAAGELFFGEGSRLTVL.

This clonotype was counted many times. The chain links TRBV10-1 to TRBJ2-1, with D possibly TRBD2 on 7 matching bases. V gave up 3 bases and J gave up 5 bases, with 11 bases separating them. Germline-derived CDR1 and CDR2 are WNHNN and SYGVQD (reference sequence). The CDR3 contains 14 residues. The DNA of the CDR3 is TGCGCCAGCAGTGACGCGGGGGCTAACAATGAGCAGTTCTTC. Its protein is CASSDAGANNEQFF.

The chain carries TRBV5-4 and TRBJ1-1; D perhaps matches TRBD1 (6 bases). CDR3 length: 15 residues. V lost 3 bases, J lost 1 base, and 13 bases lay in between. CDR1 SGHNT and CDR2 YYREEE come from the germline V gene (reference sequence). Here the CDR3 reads CASSSTGFRNTEAFF. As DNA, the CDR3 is TGTGCCAGCAGCTCTACAGGGTTTCGGAACACTGAAGCTTTCTTT.

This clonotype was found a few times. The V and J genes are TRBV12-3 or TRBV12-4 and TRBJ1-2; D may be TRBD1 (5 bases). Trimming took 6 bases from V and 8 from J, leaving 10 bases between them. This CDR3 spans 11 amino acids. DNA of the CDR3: TGTGCCAGCAGGAGGGACGTGGGCTACACCTTC. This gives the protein CASRRDVGYTF.

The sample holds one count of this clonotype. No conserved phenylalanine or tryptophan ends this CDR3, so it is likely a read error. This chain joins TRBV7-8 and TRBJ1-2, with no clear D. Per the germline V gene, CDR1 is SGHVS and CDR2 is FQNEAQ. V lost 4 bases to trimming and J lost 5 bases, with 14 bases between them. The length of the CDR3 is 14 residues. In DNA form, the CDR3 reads TGTGCCAGCAGCTCTGGCGGCGGCCCTTATGGCTACACCCTC. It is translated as CASSSGGGPYGYTL.

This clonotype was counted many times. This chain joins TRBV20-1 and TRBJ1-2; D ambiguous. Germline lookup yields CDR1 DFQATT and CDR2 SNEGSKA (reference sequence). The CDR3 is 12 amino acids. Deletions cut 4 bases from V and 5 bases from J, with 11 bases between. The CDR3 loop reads CSAIYPPYGYTF. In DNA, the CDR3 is TGCAGTGCTATCTACCCCCCATATGGCTACACCTTC.

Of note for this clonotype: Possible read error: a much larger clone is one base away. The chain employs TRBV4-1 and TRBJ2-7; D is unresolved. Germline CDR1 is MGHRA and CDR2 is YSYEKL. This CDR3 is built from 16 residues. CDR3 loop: CASGQVDLGSSYEQYF. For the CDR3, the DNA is TGCGCCAGCGGCCAAGTTGATCTGGGTTCTTCCTACGAGCAGTACTTC.

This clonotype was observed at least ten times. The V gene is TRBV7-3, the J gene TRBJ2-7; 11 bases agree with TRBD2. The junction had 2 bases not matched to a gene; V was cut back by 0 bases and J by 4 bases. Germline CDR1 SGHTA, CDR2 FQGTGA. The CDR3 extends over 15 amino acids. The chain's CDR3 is CASSLTTSGGYEQYF. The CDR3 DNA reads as TGTGCCAGCAGCTTAACAACTAGCGGGGGTTACGAGCAGTACTTC.

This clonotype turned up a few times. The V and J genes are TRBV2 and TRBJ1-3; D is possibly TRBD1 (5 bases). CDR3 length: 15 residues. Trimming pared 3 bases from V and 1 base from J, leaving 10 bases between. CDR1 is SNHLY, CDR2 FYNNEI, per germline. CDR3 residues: CASSDKGASGNTIYF. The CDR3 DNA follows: TGTGCCAGCAGTGATAAAGGGGCGTCTGGAAACACCATATATTTT.

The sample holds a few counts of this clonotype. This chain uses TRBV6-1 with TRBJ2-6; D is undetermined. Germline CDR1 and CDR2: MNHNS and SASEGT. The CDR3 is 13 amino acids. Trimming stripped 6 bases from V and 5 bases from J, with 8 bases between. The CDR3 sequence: CASRLDWANVLTF. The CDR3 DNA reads TGTGCCAGCAGACTGGATTGGGCCAACGTCCTGACTTTC.

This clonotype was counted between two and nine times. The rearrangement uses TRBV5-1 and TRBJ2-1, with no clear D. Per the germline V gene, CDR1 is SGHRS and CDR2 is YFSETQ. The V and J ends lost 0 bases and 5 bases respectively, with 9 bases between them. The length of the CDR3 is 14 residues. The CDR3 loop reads CASSLEVGDNEQFF. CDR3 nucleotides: TGCGCCAGCAGCTTGGAAGTTGGGGACAATGAGCAGTTCTTC. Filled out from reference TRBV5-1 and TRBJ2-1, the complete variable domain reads KAGVTQTPRYLIKTRGQQVTLSCSPISGHRSVSWYQQTPGQGLQFLFEYFSETQRNKGNFPGRFSGRQFSNSRSEMNVSTLELGDSALYLCASSLEVGDNEQFFGPGTRLTVL.

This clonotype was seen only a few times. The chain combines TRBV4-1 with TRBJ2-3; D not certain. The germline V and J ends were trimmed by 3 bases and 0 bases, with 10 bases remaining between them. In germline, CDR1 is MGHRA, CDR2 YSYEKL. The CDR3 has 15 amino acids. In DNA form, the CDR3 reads TGCGCCAGCAGCCAGGGTCAGTTAAGCACAGATACGCAGTATTTT. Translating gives CASSQGQLSTDTQYF.

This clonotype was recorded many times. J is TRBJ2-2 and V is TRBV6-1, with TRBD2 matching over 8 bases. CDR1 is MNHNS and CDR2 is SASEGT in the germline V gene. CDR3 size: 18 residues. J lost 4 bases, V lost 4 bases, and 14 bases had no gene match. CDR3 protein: CASSARGLLAAFTGELFF. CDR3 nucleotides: TGTGCCAGCAGTGCTAGGGGCCTACTAGCGGCTTTCACCGGGGAGCTGTTTTTT.

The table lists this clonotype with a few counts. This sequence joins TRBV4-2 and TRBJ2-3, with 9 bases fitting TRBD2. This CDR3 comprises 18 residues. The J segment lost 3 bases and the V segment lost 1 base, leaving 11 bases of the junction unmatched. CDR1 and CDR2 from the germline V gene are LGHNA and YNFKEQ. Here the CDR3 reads CASSQGVQRGARTDTQYF. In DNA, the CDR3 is TGTGCCAGCAGCCAAGGGGTCCAGCGGGGGGCCCGGACAGATACGCAGTATTTT.